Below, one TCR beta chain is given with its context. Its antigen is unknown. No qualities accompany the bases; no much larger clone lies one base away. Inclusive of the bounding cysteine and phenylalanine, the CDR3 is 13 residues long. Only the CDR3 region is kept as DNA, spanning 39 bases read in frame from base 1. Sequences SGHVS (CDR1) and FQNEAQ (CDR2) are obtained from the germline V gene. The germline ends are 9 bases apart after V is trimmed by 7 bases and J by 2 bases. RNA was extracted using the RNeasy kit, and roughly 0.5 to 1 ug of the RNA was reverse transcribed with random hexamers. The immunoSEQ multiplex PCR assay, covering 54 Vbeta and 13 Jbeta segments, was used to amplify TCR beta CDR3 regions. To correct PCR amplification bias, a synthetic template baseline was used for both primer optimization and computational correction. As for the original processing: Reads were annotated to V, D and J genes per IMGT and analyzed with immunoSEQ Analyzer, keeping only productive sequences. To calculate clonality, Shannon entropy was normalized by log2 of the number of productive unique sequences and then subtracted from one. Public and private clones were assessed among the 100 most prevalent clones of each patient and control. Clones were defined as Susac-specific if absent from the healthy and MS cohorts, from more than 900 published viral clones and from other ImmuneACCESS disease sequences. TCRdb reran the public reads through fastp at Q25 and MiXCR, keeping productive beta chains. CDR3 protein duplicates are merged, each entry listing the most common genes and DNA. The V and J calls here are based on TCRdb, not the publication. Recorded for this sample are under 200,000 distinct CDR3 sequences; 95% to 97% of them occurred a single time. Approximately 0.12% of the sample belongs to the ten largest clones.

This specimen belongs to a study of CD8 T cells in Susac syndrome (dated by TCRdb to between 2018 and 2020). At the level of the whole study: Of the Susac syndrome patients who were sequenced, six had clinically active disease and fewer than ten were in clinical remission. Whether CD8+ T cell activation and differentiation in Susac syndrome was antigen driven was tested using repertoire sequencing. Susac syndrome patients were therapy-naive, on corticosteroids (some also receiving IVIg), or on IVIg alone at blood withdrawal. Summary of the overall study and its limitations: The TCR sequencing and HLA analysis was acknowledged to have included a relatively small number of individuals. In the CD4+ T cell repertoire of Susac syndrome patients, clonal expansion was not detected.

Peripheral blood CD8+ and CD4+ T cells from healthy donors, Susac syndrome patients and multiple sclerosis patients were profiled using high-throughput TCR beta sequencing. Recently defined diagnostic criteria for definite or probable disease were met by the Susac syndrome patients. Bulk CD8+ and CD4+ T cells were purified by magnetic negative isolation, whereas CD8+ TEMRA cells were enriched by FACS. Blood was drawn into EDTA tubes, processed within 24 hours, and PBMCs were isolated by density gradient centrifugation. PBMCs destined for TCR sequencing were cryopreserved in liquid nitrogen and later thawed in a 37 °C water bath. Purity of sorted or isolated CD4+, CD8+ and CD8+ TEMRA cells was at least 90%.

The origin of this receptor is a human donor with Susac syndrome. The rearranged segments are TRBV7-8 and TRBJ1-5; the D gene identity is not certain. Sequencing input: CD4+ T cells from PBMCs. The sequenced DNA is TGTGCCAGCACTTCCGGGGGCAATCAGCCCCAGCATTTT. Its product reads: CASTSGGNQPQHF. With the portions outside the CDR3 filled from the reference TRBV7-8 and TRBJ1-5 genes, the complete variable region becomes GAGVSQSPRYKVAKRGQDVALRCDPISGHVSLFWYQQALGQGPEFLTYFQNEAQLDKSGLPSDRFFAERPEGSVSTLKIQRTQQEDSAVYLCASTSGGNQPQHFGDGTRLSIL.